This passage covers 24 T cell receptor beta chains from one sample sequenced in a study of T-cell reconstitution after alpha-beta-depleted transplantation in children. A TCRbeta library incorporating unique molecular identifiers was prepared. TCRdb independently ran MiXCR on the PCR reads; one entry per CDR3 protein. The sample includes about 240,000 distinct CDR3 sequences, more than 10% seen only once; the top ten take 2% to 3%. Here the sequenced sample was PBMCs from the stem cell graft donor, taken from the stem cell graft. The source is a human donor who donated a stem cell graft to a child with acute lymphoblastic leukemia.

This clonotype has at least ten counts. The rearrangement uses TRBV20-1 and TRBJ1-2; no reliable D call. Per the germline V gene, CDR1 is DFQATT and CDR2 is SNEGSKA (reference sequence). The CDR3 runs 14 residues. Trimming removed 3 bases from V and 6 bases from J, with 17 bases in between. CDR3 in amino acids: CSASPSLEDHGYTF. DNA for the CDR3: TGCAGTGCTAGCCCCAGCCTGGAGGACCATGGCTACACCTTC.

This clonotype was detected a few times. The CDR3 DNA sequence: TGTGCCAGCAGCCCGGGTCCGGGGCTCACCGGGGAGCTGTTTTTT. Its translation: CASSPGPGLTGELFF. The J gene is TRBJ2-2, the V gene TRBV7-8; the D call may be TRBD1 or TRBD2 (5 bases each). The CDR3 totals 15 residues. From germline, CDR1 is SGHVS and CDR2 FQNEAQ. Trimming removed 5 bases at V and 4 bases at J, with 14 bases between.

This clonotype occurred many times. CDR3 DNA: TGTGCCAGCAGTTACAGCCGTTGGGACAGGGTCCCTGGCTACACCTTC. This codes for CASSYSRWDRVPGYTF. V usage is TRBV6-5 and J usage is TRBJ1-2; 9 nucleotides agree with TRBD1. The CDR3 consists of 16 residues. The germline CDR1 and CDR2 sequences are MNHEY and SVGAGI. V lost 2 bases to trimming and J lost 7 bases; unmatched junction nucleotides: 11.

This clonotype has a count of ten or more. The CDR3 spells CASGTGNQPQHF. CDR3 sequence (DNA): TGTGCTTCCGGGACAGGGAATCAGCCCCAGCATTTT. V and J are TRBV2 and TRBJ1-5; TRBD1 matches at 9 bases. The CDR3 extends over 12 amino acids. Germline values: CDR1 SNHLY, CDR2 FYNNEI.

This clonotype was seen ten or more times. J is TRBJ2-7 and V is TRBV14, with a tentative D call TRBD1 (6 bases). CDR1 SGHDN and CDR2 FVKESK come from the germline V gene. The ends were cut back, 5 bases at V and 1 base at J, with 12 bases in the middle. The CDR3 length is 14 residues. Here the CDR3 DNA reads TGTGCCAGCAGCTTCTCGACAGGATCCTACGAGCAGTACTTC. It encodes CASSFSTGSYEQYF. The whole variable domain, remainder taken from reference TRBV14 and TRBJ2-7, is EAGVTQFPSHSVIEKGQTVTLRCDPISGHDNLYWYRRVMGKEIKFLLHFVKESKQDESGMPNNRFLAERTGGTYSTLKVQPAELEDSGVYFCASSFSTGSYEQYFGPGTRLTVT.

This clonotype came up many times. The gene calls are TRBV7-9 and TRBJ2-5; no reliable D call. Germline values: CDR1 SEHNR, CDR2 FQNEAQ (reference sequence). V shed 8 bases and J shed 4 bases, with 11 bases lying between them. This CDR3 spans 12 amino acids. The CDR3 DNA reads as TGTGCCAGCGCTTGGACGGTAGAGACCCAGTACTTC. Protein: CASAWTVETQYF.

In its sample, this clonotype was seen many times. The J gene is TRBJ2-4, the V gene TRBV27; D unresolved. Between the trimmed V and J ends, which lost 1 base and 3 bases, there was a span of 13 bases. Germline CDR1 reads MNHEY; CDR2 reads SMNVEV (reference sequence). This CDR3 has 16 residues. The CDR3: CASSLFWEEVKNIQYF. Here the CDR3 DNA reads TGTGCCAGCAGTTTATTCTGGGAAGAAGTCAAAAACATTCAGTACTTC.

Ten or more counts support this clonotype. This sequence joins TRBV28 and TRBJ2-6; D perhaps matches TRBD2 (5 bases). The CDR3 loop spans 15 amino acids. Trimming left V 7 bases short and J 4 bases short, with 14 bases between. Germline V gives CDR1 MDHEN, CDR2 SYDVKM. The chain's CDR3 is CASTTWERGANVLTF. The DNA for the CDR3 is TGTGCCAGCACCACTTGGGAGAGAGGGGCCAACGTCCTGACTTTC. Full variable domain (rest looked up from reference TRBV28 and TRBJ2-6): DVKVTQSSRYLVKRTGEKVFLECVQDMDHENMFWYRQDPGLGLRLIYFSYDVKMKEKGDIPEGYSVSREKKERFSLILESASTNQTSMYLCASTTWERGANVLTFGAGSRLTVL.

CDR3 residues: CSGQADTQYF. DNA for the CDR3: TGCAGCGGACAGGCAGATACGCAGTATTTT. The chain has TRBV29-1 and TRBJ2-3; a weak D match, TRBD1 (6 bases). The CDR3 runs to 10 residues. From germline, CDR1 is SQVTM and CDR2 ANQGSEA. With 7 bases removed from V and 4 bases from J, the gap between germline ends came to 6 bases.

This clonotype was found many times. The rearrangement joins TRBV7-3 to TRBJ2-3, with D maybe TRBD2 (7 bases). CDR3 length equals 16 residues. Trimming cost V 5 bases and J 4 bases, with 19 bases left between them. Germline CDR1 SGHTA, CDR2 FQGTGA. CDR3: CASSASFGEGADTQYF. For the CDR3, the DNA is TGTGCCAGCAGCGCCTCGTTTGGGGAGGGGGCAGATACGCAGTATTTT.

This clonotype appeared a single time. This CDR3 is CASSRRGDRVQETQYF. CDR3 DNA: TGTGCCAGCAGTCGTCGGGGAGACAGGGTTCAAGAGACCCAGTACTTC. The rearrangement joins TRBV6-1 to TRBJ2-5, with 7 bases matching TRBD1. The CDR3 is 16 amino acids. CDR1 and CDR2 (germline): MNHNS, SASEGT. The V and J ends lost 5 bases and 2 bases, in that order; junction bases with no gene match: 11.

This clonotype was counted ten times or more. This chain connects TRBV12-3 or TRBV12-4 to TRBJ2-6; TRBD1 or TRBD2 may be the D gene (6 bases each). The CDR3 sequence is 15 residues long. V was clipped by 7 bases and J by 2 bases, with 12 bases between them. The CDR3 loop reads CASTARGAGANVLTF. The CDR3 region has the DNA TGTGCCAGCACCGCTAGGGGGGCTGGGGCCAACGTCCTGACTTTC.

This clonotype has only a few counts. This rearrangement joins TRBV5-6 to TRBJ2-5, with a possible D match to TRBD2 (7 bases). The germline CDR1 and CDR2 sequences are SGHDT and YYEEEE. This CDR3 is built from 15 residues. The V and J ends lost 4 bases and 5 bases respectively, with 18 bases between them. The CDR3 DNA reads TGTGCCAGCAGCCTAGAGGGCAGGGGAGGGGAGACCCAGTACTTC. Amino acid sequence: CASSLEGRGGETQYF.

This clonotype was observed at least ten times. The CDR3 sequence is CASSLVWPGEGAETQYF. For the CDR3, the DNA is TGTGCCAGCAGCTTAGTATGGCCAGGGGAGGGAGCGGAGACCCAGTACTTC. The V and J genes are TRBV7-2 and TRBJ2-5; possible D gene TRBD2, 7 bases. Trimming cost V 1 base and J 5 bases, with 20 bases left between them. The CDR3 is 17 residues long. CDR1 SGHTA and CDR2 FQGNSA come from the germline V gene.

At least ten counts were recorded for this clonotype. This chain connects TRBV20-1 to TRBJ1-5; D remains ambiguous. With 1 base removed from V and 2 bases from J, the gap between germline ends came to 12 bases. The V gene's germline CDR1 is DFQATT and CDR2 SNEGSKA (reference sequence). This CDR3 is built from 15 residues. CDR3 loop: CSARVQTPGNQPQHF. CDR3 coding DNA: TGCAGTGCTAGAGTTCAGACTCCTGGCAATCAGCCCCAGCATTTT.

This clonotype showed up just a few times. The chain employs TRBV12-3 or TRBV12-4 and TRBJ1-5; a weak D match, TRBD1 (5 bases). V gave up 1 base and J gave up 4 bases, with 20 bases separating them. The CDR3 is 18 residues long. The CDR3 nucleotides read TGTGCCAGCAGTTTAGGGAGGGGTGGGGGGACGAATAATCAGCCCCAGCATTTT. Translating it yields CASSLGRGGGTNNQPQHF.

On this clonotype itself: A read error may be the cause here, since a much bigger clone is one base away. This chain uses TRBV27 with TRBJ1-5; no clear D gene. Germline loops: CDR1 MNHEY, CDR2 SMNVEV (reference sequence). This CDR3 contains 16 residues. The CDR3 here is CATSPAGRLRDQPKHF. The CDR3, as DNA: TGTGCCACCTCCCCAGCAGGACGCCTTCGGGATCAGCCCAAGCATTTT.

Many counts were recorded for this clonotype. The genes are TRBV20-1 and TRBJ1-5; D gene ambiguous. In germline, CDR1 is DFQATT, CDR2 SNEGSKA (reference sequence). Between the trimmed V and J ends, which lost 5 bases and 6 bases, there was a span of 17 bases. This CDR3 contains 14 residues. CDR3 nucleotide sequence: TGCAGTGCTCGCCCGACCTTTGACGGTCAGCCCCAGCATTTT. Protein product: CSARPTFDGQPQHF.

This clonotype was counted ten times or more. The chain employs TRBV27 and TRBJ2-5; a weak D match, TRBD1 (6 bases). V was clipped by 4 bases and J by 6 bases, with 18 bases between them. This CDR3 has 15 amino acids. Germline V gene data show CDR1 as MNHEY and CDR2 as SMNVEV (reference sequence). CDR3 region: CASSSPGTTTKTQYF. The CDR3 DNA reads TGTGCCAGCAGTTCCCCCGGGACAACAACGAAGACCCAGTACTTC.

This clonotype was detected ten times or more. The chain is built from TRBV24-1 and TRBJ2-2; 8 bases are shared with TRBD1. CDR3 length equals 17 residues. V shed 2 bases and J 1 base; nucleotides not matched to a gene: 5. Germline CDR1 KGHDR, CDR2 SFDVKD. The DNA of the CDR3 is TGTGCCACCAGTGATTACTCGACAGGGGAGAACACCGGGGAGCTGTTTTTT. This encodes CATSDYSTGENTGELFF.

This clonotype has a count of ten or more. The gene calls are TRBV28 and TRBJ2-1; TRBD2 matches at 10 bases. The germline V gene encodes CDR1 MDHEN and CDR2 SYDVKM. V was clipped by 6 bases and J by 0 bases; unmatched bases: 11. CDR3 length: 18 residues. CDR3 coding DNA: TGTGCCAGCAGGAATGGGGCTAGCGGGGGAAGCTCCTACAATGAGCAGTTCTTC. Translating it yields CASRNGASGGSSYNEQFF.

This clonotype has only a few counts. The V call is TRBV19, the J call TRBJ1-6; TRBD1 matches 7 bases. J lost 7 bases, V lost 6 bases, and 3 bases had no gene match. The CDR3 consists of 13 residues. Germline CDR1 and CDR2: LNHDA and SQIVND (reference sequence). The CDR3 is CASRPGGNSPLHF. The DNA of the CDR3 is TGTGCCAGTAGGCCAGGGGGGAATTCACCCCTCCACTTT.

This clonotype was detected only a few times. V and J are TRBV20-1 and TRBJ2-3; TRBD2 matches 8 bases. CDR1 DFQATT and CDR2 SNEGSKA come from the germline V gene (reference sequence). V lost 0 bases, J lost 3 bases, and 11 bases stayed unmatched. This CDR3 comprises 17 residues. The CDR3 here is CSARDLRVAGMTDTQYF. The DNA for the CDR3 is TGCAGTGCTAGAGATCTCAGAGTAGCGGGAATGACAGATACGCAGTATTTT.

This clonotype was detected many times. The chain combines TRBV5-1 with TRBJ1-6; D call uncertain. The germline CDR1 and CDR2 sequences are SGHRS and YFSETQ. This CDR3 has 13 residues. The V and J ends lost 3 bases and 8 bases respectively, with 9 bases between them. Written as DNA, the CDR3 is TGCGCCAGCAGCTCCTACTTGGATTCACCCCTCCACTTT. This gives the protein CASSSYLDSPLHF. Based on the CDR3 plus reference TRBV5-1 and TRBJ1-6, the full variable domain is KAGVTQTPRYLIKTRGQQVTLSCSPISGHRSVSWYQQTPGQGLQFLFEYFSETQRNKGNFPGRFSGRQFSNSRSEMNVSTLELGDSALYLCASSSYLDSPLHFGNGTRLTVT.